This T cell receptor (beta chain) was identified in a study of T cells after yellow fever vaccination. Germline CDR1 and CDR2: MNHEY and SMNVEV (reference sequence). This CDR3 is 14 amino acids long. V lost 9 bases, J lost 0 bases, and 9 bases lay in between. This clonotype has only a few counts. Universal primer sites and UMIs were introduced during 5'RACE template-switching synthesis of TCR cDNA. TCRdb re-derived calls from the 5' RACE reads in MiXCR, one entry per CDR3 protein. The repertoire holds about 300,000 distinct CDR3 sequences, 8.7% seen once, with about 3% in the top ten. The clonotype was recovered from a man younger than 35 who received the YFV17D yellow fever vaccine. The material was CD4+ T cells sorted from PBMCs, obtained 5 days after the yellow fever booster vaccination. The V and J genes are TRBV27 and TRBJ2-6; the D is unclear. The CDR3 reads CASSSASGANVLTF. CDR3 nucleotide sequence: TGTGCCAGTTCATCAGCCTCTGGGGCCAACGTCCTGACTTTC.